These T cell receptor beta chains were read from a single sample in a study of T-cell reconstitution after alpha-beta-depleted transplantation in children. TCRdb processed the PCR reads anew with MiXCR; each CDR3 protein has one entry. This repertoire shows roughly 590,000 distinct CDR3 sequences, roughly 15% found once; its top ten account for approximately 1%. Sequencing was performed on PBMCs from the stem cell graft donor, taken from the stem cell graft. These receptors were collected from a human donor who donated a stem cell graft to a child with acute myeloid leukemia. CDR3s include the opening cysteine and the closing phenylalanine or tryptophan. A D gene is named only where the DNA matches it firmly. Expanded clones are given a class, and other clones once, few, many or no size at all.

v_gene: TRBV20-1; d_gene: NA; j_gene: TRBJ1-2; abundance: many; CDR3nt: TGCAGTGCTAGAGACCGGAGACGGATCTATGGCTACACCTTC; CDR3aa: CSARDRRRIYGYTF
v_gene: TRBV4-1; d_gene: TRBD1; j_gene: TRBJ2-7; abundance: NA; CDR3nt: TGCGCCAGCAGACCGGGACAGACCTCTCGCGAGCAGTACTTC; CDR3aa: CASRPGQTSREQYF
v_gene: TRBV7-6; d_gene: TRBD1; j_gene: TRBJ1-5; abundance: NA; CDR3nt: TGTGCCAGCAGGTATCGACAGGGAGATCAGCCCCAGCATTTT; CDR3aa: CASRYRQGDQPQHF
v_gene: TRBV7-2; d_gene: TRBD1; j_gene: TRBJ2-5; abundance: few; CDR3nt: TGTGCCAGCAGCTCAAGACAGGGGAGAGCGGAGACCCAGTACTTC; CDR3aa: CASSSRQGRAETQYF
v_gene: TRBV4-3; d_gene: NA; j_gene: TRBJ2-1; abundance: NA; CDR3nt: TGCGCCAGCAGCCAAGGCGGACAGCTTACCTACAATGAGCAGTTCTTC; CDR3aa: CASSQGGQLTYNEQFF
v_gene: TRBV6-1; d_gene: NA; j_gene: TRBJ1-1; abundance: NA; CDR3nt: TGTGCCAGCAGTCCCCTTATGGGGCCCACTGAAGCTTTCTTT; CDR3aa: CASSPLMGPTEAFF
v_gene: TRBV7-9; d_gene: NA; j_gene: TRBJ2-2; abundance: NA; CDR3nt: TGTGCCAGCAGCTTAGAGCCAGCAACGAACACCGGGGAGCTGTTTTTT; CDR3aa: CASSLEPATNTGELFF
v_gene: TRBV12-3/TRBV12-4; d_gene: TRBD1; j_gene: TRBJ2-1; abundance: NA; CDR3nt: TGTGCCAGCAGACAGGGGAACAATGAGCAGTTCTTC; CDR3aa: CASRQGNNEQFF
v_gene: TRBV14; d_gene: TRBD1; j_gene: TRBJ2-7; abundance: NA; CDR3nt: TGTGCCAGCAGCCCGACAGGGGTGGACGAGCAGTACTTC; CDR3aa: CASSPTGVDEQYF
v_gene: TRBV7-2; d_gene: NA; j_gene: TRBJ1-4; abundance: few; CDR3nt: TGTGCCAGCACCCTTAGGTTACATTCAACTAATGAAAAACTGTTTTTT; CDR3aa: CASTLRLHSTNEKLFF
v_gene: TRBV28; d_gene: NA; j_gene: TRBJ2-5; abundance: NA; CDR3nt: TGTGCCAGCAGTTTACGCAGGGCCTATGGAGAGACCCAGTACTTC; CDR3aa: CASSLRRAYGETQYF
v_gene: TRBV28; d_gene: TRBD2; j_gene: TRBJ2-5; abundance: once; CDR3nt: TGTGCCAGCAGTAGACAGCGGGGGGGCTCGGAGACCCAGTACTTC; CDR3aa: CASSRQRGGSETQYF
v_gene: TRBV6-1; d_gene: NA; j_gene: TRBJ1-1; abundance: few; CDR3nt: TGTGCCAGCAGAGAAACAGTTTTGAACACTGAAGCTTTCTTT; CDR3aa: CASRETVLNTEAFF
v_gene: TRBV5-6; d_gene: NA; j_gene: TRBJ2-5; abundance: few; CDR3nt: TGTGCCAGCAGCTCCCCTCCAGTGGGTTCGGGGACCCAGTACTTC; CDR3aa: CASSSPPVGSGTQYF
v_gene: TRBV20-1; d_gene: NA; j_gene: TRBJ2-7; abundance: many; CDR3nt: TGCAGTGCTAGAGACACGATCTACGAGCAGTACTTC; CDR3aa: CSARDTIYEQYF
v_gene: TRBV7-2; d_gene: NA; j_gene: TRBJ2-4; abundance: NA; CDR3nt: TGTGCCAGCAGCATCCAGACAGTAGCCAAAAACATTCAGTACTTC; CDR3aa: CASSIQTVAKNIQYF
v_gene: TRBV29-1; d_gene: NA; j_gene: TRBJ2-3; abundance: many; CDR3nt: TGCAGCGTGGCCGAAGGGGGAACAGATACGCAGTATTTT; CDR3aa: CSVAEGGTDTQYF
v_gene: TRBV10-2; d_gene: TRBD1; j_gene: TRBJ1-6; abundance: few; CDR3nt: TGCGCCAGTCGGGACAGAGGAGGGAATTCACCCCTCCACTTT; CDR3aa: CASRDRGGNSPLHF
v_gene: TRBV6-1; d_gene: TRBD2; j_gene: TRBJ2-5; abundance: many; CDR3nt: TGTGCCAGCAGTCAGCTAGCGGGGGTTCAAGAGACCCAGTACTTC; CDR3aa: CASSQLAGVQETQYF
v_gene: TRBV20-1; d_gene: TRBD1; j_gene: TRBJ2-5; abundance: many; CDR3nt: TGCAGTGCTAGAGATGGCTTAGGGGGCGTCGGGACCCAGTACTTC; CDR3aa: CSARDGLGGVGTQYF
v_gene: TRBV7-9; d_gene: NA; j_gene: TRBJ2-1; abundance: NA; CDR3nt: TGTGCCAGCAGCCCGTCCGGGACGGACAATGAGCAGTTCTTC; CDR3aa: CASSPSGTDNEQFF
v_gene: TRBV6-1; d_gene: TRBD1; j_gene: TRBJ2-5; abundance: NA; CDR3nt: TGTGCCAGCAGTCCACAGGGGGCCGAGGAAGAGACCCAGTACTTC; CDR3aa: CASSPQGAEEETQYF
v_gene: TRBV7-2; d_gene: NA; j_gene: TRBJ1-1; abundance: many; CDR3nt: TGTGCCAGCAGGCTACAGGGTGGGAACACTGAAGCTTTCTTT; CDR3aa: CASRLQGGNTEAFF
v_gene: TRBV27; d_gene: TRBD1; j_gene: TRBJ1-1; abundance: NA; CDR3nt: TGTGCCAGCAGGGGACAGGGTCCAACTGAAGCTTTCTTT; CDR3aa: CASRGQGPTEAFF
v_gene: TRBV4-3; d_gene: NA; j_gene: TRBJ2-5; abundance: NA; CDR3nt: TGCGCCAGCAGCCAAGTTGCCGGGCTGGGGGAGACCCAGTACTTC; CDR3aa: CASSQVAGLGETQYF
v_gene: TRBV12-3/TRBV12-4; d_gene: NA; j_gene: TRBJ2-5; abundance: many; CDR3nt: TGTGCCAGCAGTTCCTATGAGGCTGGGGGGGAGACCCAGTACTTC; CDR3aa: CASSSYEAGGETQYF
v_gene: TRBV15; d_gene: NA; j_gene: TRBJ2-4; abundance: NA; CDR3nt: TGTGCCACCAGCCGCGCCTGGGGGCAGGATTTAAACATTCAGTACTTC; CDR3aa: CATSRAWGQDLNIQYF
v_gene: TRBV30; d_gene: NA; j_gene: TRBJ2-1; abundance: many; CDR3nt: TGTGCCTGGAGTGGGACCTCCTACAATGAGCAGTTCTTC; CDR3aa: CAWSGTSYNEQFF
v_gene: TRBV2; d_gene: NA; j_gene: TRBJ2-3; abundance: once; CDR3nt: TGTGCCAGCAGAGACCGACGGACAGATACGCAGTATTTT; CDR3aa: CASRDRRTDTQYF
v_gene: TRBV2; d_gene: TRBD2; j_gene: TRBJ2-3; abundance: NA; CDR3nt: TGTACCAGCTGTTTCCCGGGACTAGGGACAGATACGCAGTATTTT; CDR3aa: CTSCFPGLGTDTQYF
v_gene: TRBV27; d_gene: TRBD1; j_gene: TRBJ2-4; abundance: few; CDR3nt: TGTGCCAGCAGTTCCGTGGGACAGGACAAAAACATTCAGTACTTC; CDR3aa: CASSSVGQDKNIQYF